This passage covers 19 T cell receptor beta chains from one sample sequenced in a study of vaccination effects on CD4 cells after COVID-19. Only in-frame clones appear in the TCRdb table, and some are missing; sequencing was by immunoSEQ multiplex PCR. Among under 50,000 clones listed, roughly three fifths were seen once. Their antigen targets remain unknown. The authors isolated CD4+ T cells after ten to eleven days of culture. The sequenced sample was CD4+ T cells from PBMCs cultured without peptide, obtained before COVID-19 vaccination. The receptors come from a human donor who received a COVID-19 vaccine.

CDR3 nucleotides: TGTGCCAGCAGTGTGACAGGGGGTCTCTATGGCTACACCTTC. This gives the protein CASSVTGGLYGYTF. The rearrangement joins TRBV28 to TRBJ1-2; 9 bases fit TRBD1. Per germline, CDR1 MDHEN and CDR2 SYDVKM. J lost 4 bases, V lost 5 bases, and 5 bases had no gene match. The length of the CDR3 is 14 residues.

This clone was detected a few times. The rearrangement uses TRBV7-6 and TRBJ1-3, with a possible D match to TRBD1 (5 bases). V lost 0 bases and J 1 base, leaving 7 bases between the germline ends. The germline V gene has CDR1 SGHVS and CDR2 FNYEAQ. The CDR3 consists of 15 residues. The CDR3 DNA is TGTGCCAGCAGCTTAGCGGGGGGATCTGGAAACACCATATATTTT. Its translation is CASSLAGGSGNTIYF.

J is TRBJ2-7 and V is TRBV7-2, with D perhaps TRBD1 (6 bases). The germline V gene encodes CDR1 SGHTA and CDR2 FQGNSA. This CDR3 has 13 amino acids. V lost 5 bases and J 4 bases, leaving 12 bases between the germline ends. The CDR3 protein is CASSKWTDYEQYF. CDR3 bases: TGTGCCAGCAGCAAGTGGACAGATTACGAGCAGTACTTC.

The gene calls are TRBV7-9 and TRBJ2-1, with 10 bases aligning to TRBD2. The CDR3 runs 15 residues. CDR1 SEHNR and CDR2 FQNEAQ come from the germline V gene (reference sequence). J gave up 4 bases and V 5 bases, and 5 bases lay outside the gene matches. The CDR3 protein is CASSLSGGAYNEQFF. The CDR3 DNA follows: TGTGCCAGCAGCCTGAGCGGGGGGGCGTACAATGAGCAGTTCTTC.

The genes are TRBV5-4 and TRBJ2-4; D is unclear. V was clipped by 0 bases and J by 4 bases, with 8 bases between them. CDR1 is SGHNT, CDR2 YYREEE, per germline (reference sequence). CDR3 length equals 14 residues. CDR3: CASSLAGRKNIQYF. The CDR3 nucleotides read TGTGCCAGCAGCTTGGCCGGCCGTAAAAACATTCAGTACTTC.

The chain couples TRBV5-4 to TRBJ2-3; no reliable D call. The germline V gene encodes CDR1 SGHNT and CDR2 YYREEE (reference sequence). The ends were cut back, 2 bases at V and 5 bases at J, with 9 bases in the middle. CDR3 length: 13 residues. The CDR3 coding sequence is TGTGCCAGCAGCTTTGAAGGGCTAGATACGCAGTATTTT. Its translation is CASSFEGLDTQYF.

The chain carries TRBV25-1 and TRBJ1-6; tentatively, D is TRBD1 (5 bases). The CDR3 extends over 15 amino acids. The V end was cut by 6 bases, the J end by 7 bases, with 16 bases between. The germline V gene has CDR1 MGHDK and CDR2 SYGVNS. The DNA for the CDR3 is TGTGCCAGCAGGTCCCCAGGGTTGGCAAATTCACCCCTCCACTTT. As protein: CASRSPGLANSPLHF.

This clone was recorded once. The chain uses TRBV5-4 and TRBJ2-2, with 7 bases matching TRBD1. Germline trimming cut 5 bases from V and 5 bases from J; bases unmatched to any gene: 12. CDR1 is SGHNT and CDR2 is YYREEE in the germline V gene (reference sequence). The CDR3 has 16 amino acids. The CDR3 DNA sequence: TGTGCCAGCAGTGCAACCAGGGGGATCGGGACCGGGGAGCTGTTTTTT. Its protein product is CASSATRGIGTGELFF.

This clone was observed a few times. CDR3 DNA: TGTGCCACCAGTGATTTGGACTTTGATGGCTACACCTTC. Translated, it gives CATSDLDFDGYTF. This rearrangement joins TRBV24-1 to TRBJ1-2; D is undetermined. Germline V gives CDR1 KGHDR, CDR2 SFDVKD. V was pared by 0 bases and J by 6 bases, with 7 bases between. The CDR3 spans 13 residues.

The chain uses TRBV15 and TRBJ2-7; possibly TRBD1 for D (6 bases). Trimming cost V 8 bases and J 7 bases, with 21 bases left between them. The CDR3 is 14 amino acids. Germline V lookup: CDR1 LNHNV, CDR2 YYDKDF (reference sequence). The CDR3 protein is CATASRDTVGEQYF. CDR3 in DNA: TGTGCCACCGCAAGCCGGGACACCGTGGGAGAGCAGTACTTC.

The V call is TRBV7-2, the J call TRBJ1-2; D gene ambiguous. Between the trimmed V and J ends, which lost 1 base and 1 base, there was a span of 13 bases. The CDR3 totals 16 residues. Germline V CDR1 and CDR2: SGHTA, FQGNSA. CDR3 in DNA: TGTGCCAGCAGCTTAGGGTCCTTAGTAAATAACTATGGCTACACCTTC. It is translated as CASSLGSLVNNYGYTF.

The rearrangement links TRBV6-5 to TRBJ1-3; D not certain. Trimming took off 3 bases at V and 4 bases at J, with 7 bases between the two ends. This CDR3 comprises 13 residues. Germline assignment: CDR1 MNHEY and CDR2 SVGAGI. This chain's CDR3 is CASSYIGGNTIYF. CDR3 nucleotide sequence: TGTGCCAGCAGTTATATAGGGGGAAACACCATATATTTT.

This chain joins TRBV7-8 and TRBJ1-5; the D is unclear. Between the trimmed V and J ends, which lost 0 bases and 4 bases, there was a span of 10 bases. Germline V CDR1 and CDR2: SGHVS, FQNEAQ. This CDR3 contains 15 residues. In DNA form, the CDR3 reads TGTGCCAGCAGCTTAGCGCCAGTAGGGAATCAGCCCCAGCATTTT. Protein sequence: CASSLAPVGNQPQHF.

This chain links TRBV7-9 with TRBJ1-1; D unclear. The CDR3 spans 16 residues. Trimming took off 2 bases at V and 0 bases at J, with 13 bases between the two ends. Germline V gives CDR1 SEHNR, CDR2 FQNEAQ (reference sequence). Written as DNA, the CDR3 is TGTGCCAGCAGCTTACCGGAAAGGGCAATGAACACTGAAGCTTTCTTT. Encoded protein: CASSLPERAMNTEAFF.

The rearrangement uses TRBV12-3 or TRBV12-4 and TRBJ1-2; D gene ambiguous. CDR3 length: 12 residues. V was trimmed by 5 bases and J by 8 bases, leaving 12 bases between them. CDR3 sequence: CASSPSGRGYTF. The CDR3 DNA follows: TGTGCCAGCAGTCCCTCCGGTAGGGGCTACACCTTC.

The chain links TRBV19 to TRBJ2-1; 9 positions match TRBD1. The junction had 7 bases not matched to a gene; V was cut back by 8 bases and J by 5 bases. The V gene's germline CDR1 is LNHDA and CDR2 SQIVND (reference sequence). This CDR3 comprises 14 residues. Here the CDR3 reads CASRQDRGHNEQFF. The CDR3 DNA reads TGTGCCAGTCGGCAGGACAGGGGCCACAATGAGCAGTTCTTC. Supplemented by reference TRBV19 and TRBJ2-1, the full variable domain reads DGGITQSPKYLFRKEGQNVTLSCEQNLNHDAMYWYRQDPGQGLRLIYYSQIVNDFQKGDIAEGYSVSREKKESFPLTVTSAQKNPTAFYLCASRQDRGHNEQFFGPGTRLTVL.

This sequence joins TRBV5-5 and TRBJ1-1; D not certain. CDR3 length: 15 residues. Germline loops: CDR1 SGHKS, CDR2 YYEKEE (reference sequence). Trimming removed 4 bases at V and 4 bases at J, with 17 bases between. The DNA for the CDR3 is TGTGCCAGCAGCCCCTGGCAATCCGCGGGCACTGAAGCTTTCTTT. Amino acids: CASSPWQSAGTEAFF.

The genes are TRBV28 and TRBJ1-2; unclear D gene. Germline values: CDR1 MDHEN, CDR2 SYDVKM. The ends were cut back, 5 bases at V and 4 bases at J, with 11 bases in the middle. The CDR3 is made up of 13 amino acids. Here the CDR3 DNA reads TGTGCCAGCAGTCCCGCGGTAGGCTATGGCTACACCTTC. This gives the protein CASSPAVGYGYTF.

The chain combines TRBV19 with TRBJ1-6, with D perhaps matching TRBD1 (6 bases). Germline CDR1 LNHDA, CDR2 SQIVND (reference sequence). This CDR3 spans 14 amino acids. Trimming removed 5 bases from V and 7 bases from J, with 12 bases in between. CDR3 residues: CASSGGVYNSPLHF. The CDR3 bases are TGTGCCAGTAGTGGGGGCGTGTACAATTCACCCCTCCACTTT.